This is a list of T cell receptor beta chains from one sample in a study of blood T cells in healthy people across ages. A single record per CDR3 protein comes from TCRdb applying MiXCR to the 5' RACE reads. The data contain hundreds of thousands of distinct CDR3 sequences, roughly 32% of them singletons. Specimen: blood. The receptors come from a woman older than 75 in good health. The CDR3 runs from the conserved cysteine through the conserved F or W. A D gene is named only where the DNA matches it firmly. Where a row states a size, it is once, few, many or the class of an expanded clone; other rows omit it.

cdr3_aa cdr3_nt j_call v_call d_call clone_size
CASNRGGAYEQYF TGTGCCAGCAACCGGGGAGGTGCCTACGAGCAGTACTTC TRBJ2-7 TRBV2 . many
CACLGGTSYEQYF TGTGCCTGCCTCGGCGGAACTTCCTACGAGCAGTACTTC TRBJ2-7 TRBV30 . .
CASKVGRRDGELFF TGTGCCAGCAAAGTCGGTCGGCGTGACGGGGAGCTGTTTTTT TRBJ2-2 TRBV28 . .
CASSRAGTSGGETQYF TGTGCCAGCAGCCGGGCAGGGACTAGCGGGGGAGAGACCCAGTACTTC TRBJ2-5 TRBV5-5 TRBD2 many
CAIRDRLAGGQETQYF TGTGCCATCAGGGACAGACTAGCGGGAGGACAAGAGACCCAGTACTTC TRBJ2-5 TRBV10-3 TRBD2 many
CAWSPASGGYTF TGTGCCTGGAGTCCCGCGTCCGGCGGCTACACCTTC TRBJ1-2 TRBV30 . many
CASAPSSGANVLTF TGTGCCAGCGCCCCAAGCTCTGGGGCCAACGTCCTGACTTTC TRBJ2-6 TRBV19 . many
CASSPVGGGRLIQYF TGTGCCAGCAGCCCGGTCGGGGGGGGCCGTCTTATTCAGTACTTC TRBJ2-4 TRBV4-2 TRBD2 .
CASSYSARGGYGYTF TGTGCCAGCAGTTACTCGGCCAGGGGAGGCTATGGCTACACCTTC TRBJ1-2 TRBV6-5 . .
CASSQLAGTQETQYF TGTGCCAGCTCACAACTAGCGGGGACCCAAGAGACCCAGTACTTC TRBJ2-5 TRBV18 TRBD2 many
CASSNRDRIDEQFF TGTGCCAGCAGCAACCGGGACAGAATCGATGAGCAGTTCTTC TRBJ2-1 TRBV7-2 TRBD1 many
CASSPRMANTGELFF TGTGCCAGCAGCCCTCGAATGGCGAACACCGGGGAGCTGTTTTTT TRBJ2-2 TRBV4-2 . .
CASSLTAGGVHEQYF TGTGCCAGCAGCTTAACAGCGGGAGGGGTCCACGAGCAGTACTTC TRBJ2-7 TRBV7-2 TRBD2 once
CASSYGATRHTEAFF TGTGCCAGCAGTTACGGGGCCACCAGGCACACTGAAGCTTTCTTT TRBJ1-1 TRBV6-2/TRBV6-3 . few
CSARHGTSSYEQFF TGCAGTGCTAGGCACGGGACTAGCAGCTATGAGCAGTTCTTC TRBJ2-1 TRBV20-1 TRBD2 many
CASRVNRGANQPQHF TGTGCCAGCAGGGTAAACAGGGGCGCCAATCAGCCCCAGCATTTT TRBJ1-5 TRBV6-2/TRBV6-3 TRBD1 few
CASTPFQGGGGELFF TGTGCCAGCACACCCTTTCAGGGGGGCGGCGGGGAGCTGTTTTTT TRBJ2-2 TRBV28 . many
CASSVTGGINQPQHF TGTGCCAGCAGTGTGACAGGGGGGATCAATCAGCCCCAGCATTTT TRBJ1-5 TRBV6-1 TRBD1 few
CSARDPGSLRNYGYTF TGCAGTGCTAGAGATCCTGGGTCCCTCAGGAACTATGGCTACACCTTC TRBJ1-2 TRBV20-1 . many
CASSVKTTTDTQYF TGTGCCAGCAGTGTTAAGACAACCACAGATACGCAGTATTTT TRBJ2-3 TRBV6-1 . many
CASSLTSGVGNEQFF TGTGCCAGCAGCTTGACTAGCGGGGTAGGCAATGAGCAGTTCTTC TRBJ2-1 TRBV7-2 TRBD2 many
CASSTGGQDEKLFF TGTGCCAGCAGTACAGGGGGCCAAGATGAAAAACTGTTTTTT TRBJ1-4 TRBV7-9 TRBD1 .
CASSLGRGRRDEQYF TGTGCCAGCAGCTTAGGGCGGGGGCGACGCGACGAGCAGTACTTC TRBJ2-7 TRBV9 . many
CASSLVSGGEAQYF TGTGCCAGCAGCTTGGTTAGCGGTGGGGAGGCCCAGTACTTC TRBJ2-5 TRBV5-5 . .
CASSLGWTSGIQLDEQFF TGTGCCAGCAGCTTAGGCTGGACGAGCGGGATCCAACTTGATGAGCAGTTCTTC TRBJ2-1 TRBV7-2 TRBD2 .
CSVEEGGQANYGYTF TGCAGCGTTGAAGAGGGAGGTCAGGCTAACTATGGCTACACCTTC TRBJ1-2 TRBV29-1 . many
CASSLVRQWGRGTYNEQFF TGCGCCAGCAGCTTGGTACGGCAATGGGGCAGAGGAACCTACAATGAGCAGTTCTTC TRBJ2-1 TRBV5-1 . .
CATSTGGSETQYF TGTGCCACCAGTACAGGGGGCTCAGAGACCCAGTACTTC TRBJ2-5 TRBV24-1 TRBD1 many
CASSLSGLNSYEQYF TGTGCCAGCAGCTTATCGGGGCTGAATTCCTACGAGCAGTACTTC TRBJ2-7 TRBV7-9 . many
CASSDEYGGPSRDTQYF TGTGCCAGCAGTGATGAGTACGGGGGGCCATCCCGCGATACGCAGTATTTT TRBJ2-3 TRBV6-1 . many
CASSFKQGPPDTQYF TGTGCCAGCAGTTTTAAACAGGGTCCCCCAGATACGCAGTATTTT TRBJ2-3 TRBV6-5 . many
CASSYLNSYNEQFF TGTGCCAGCAGTTACCTAAACTCCTACAATGAGCAGTTCTTC TRBJ2-1 TRBV6-5 . many
CASSQTPDRGLMNTEAFF TGCGCCAGCAGCCAAACCCCCGACAGGGGGCTAATGAACACTGAAGCTTTCTTT TRBJ1-1 TRBV4-1 TRBD1 .
CASSSTLNYGYTF TGTGCCAGCAGCTCGACACTTAACTATGGCTACACCTTC TRBJ1-2 TRBV6-5 . .
CVSSQVGTEAFF TGTGTCAGCAGCCAGGTGGGAACTGAAGCTTTCTTT TRBJ1-1 TRBV3-1 . .
CASSFSGPWFGYTF TGTGCCAGCAGTTTTTCGGGGCCGTGGTTTGGCTACACCTTC TRBJ1-2 TRBV12-3/TRBV12-4 . .
CAWSEGVREKLFF TGTGCCTGGAGTGAAGGGGTTCGGGAAAAACTGTTTTTT TRBJ1-4 TRBV30 . few
CSARYPGPRSGANVLTF TGCAGTGCTAGATATCCGGGACCGAGATCTGGGGCCAACGTCCTGACTTTC TRBJ2-6 TRBV20-1 . many
CASSPRGFEQFF TGTGCCAGCAGCCCTCGCGGGTTTGAGCAGTTCTTC TRBJ2-1 TRBV9 . many
CASSYYPDSSYEQYF TGTGCCAGCAGCTATTACCCCGACAGCTCCTACGAGCAGTACTTC TRBJ2-7 TRBV7-3 . many
CASSQKLAGGPPYNEQFF TGCGCCAGCAGCCAAAAACTAGCGGGGGGGCCCCCCTACAATGAGCAGTTCTTC TRBJ2-1 TRBV4-3 TRBD2 many
CASSERRGAYEQYF TGCGCCAGCAGTGAGCGGCGGGGGGCCTACGAGCAGTACTTC TRBJ2-7 TRBV10-2 TRBD2 few
CASSQEANNEQFF TGCGCCAGCAGCCAAGAAGCCAACAATGAGCAGTTCTTC TRBJ2-1 TRBV4-1 . .
CASSQARTVNYGYTF TGTGCCAGCAGTCAGGCCAGGACAGTTAACTATGGCTACACCTTC TRBJ1-2 TRBV2 . many
CSARGWVAGYEQYF TGCAGTGCTAGGGGCTGGGTGGCCGGCTACGAGCAGTACTTC TRBJ2-7 TRBV20-1 . .
CASSPPGGDSPQYF TGTGCCAGCTCACCTCCGGGGGGAGATAGTCCGCAGTACTTC TRBJ2-7 TRBV18 TRBD2 many
CASSLAGTEETQFF TGTGCCAGCAGCTTGGCCGGGACAGAAGAGACCCAGTTCTTC TRBJ2-1 TRBV5-6 TRBD1 .
CASSEEGQWSTDTQYF TGTGCCAGCAGTGAGGAGGGGCAGTGGAGCACAGATACGCAGTATTTT TRBJ2-3 TRBV2 . many
CASSPGGVQETQYF TGTGCCAGCTCACCAGGAGGGGTCCAAGAGACCCAGTACTTC TRBJ2-5 TRBV5-1 . many
CASSSDRGRGAEAFF TGCGCCAGCAGCTCTGACAGGGGGCGTGGGGCTGAAGCTTTCTTT TRBJ1-1 TRBV5-1 TRBD1 .
CACRTGGNTEAFF TGTGCCTGCCGGACAGGGGGGAACACTGAAGCTTTCTTT TRBJ1-1 TRBV30 TRBD1 few
CASILSLRGNTEAFF TGTGCCAGCATTCTTTCGCTTAGAGGGAACACTGAAGCTTTCTTT TRBJ1-1 TRBV21-1 . few
CANSFQDRNEKLFF TGTGCCAACAGCTTCCAGGACAGGAATGAAAAACTGTTTTTT TRBJ1-4 TRBV7-2 TRBD1 .
CASSVPGQGETGSQPQHF TGTGCCAGCAGTGTGCCGGGACAGGGGGAAACGGGAAGTCAGCCCCAGCATTTT TRBJ1-5 TRBV28 TRBD1 many